Reported below is one T cell receptor (beta chain). Its antigen target is currently unknown. V loses 3 bases of germline sequence and J loses 4 bases, and the interval between the two ends is 19 bases. Measured from the cysteine to the phenylalanine, the CDR3 is 16 residues long. CDR3 DNA only is kept here, 48 bases in frame from base 1. CDR1 and CDR2 were assigned from the germline V gene (reference sequence) as GTSNPN and SVGIG. This sample is drawn from a study of cytomegalovirus exposure and HLA in healthy donors listed by TCRdb under 2017. Turning to the overall study: In an earlier analysis of 550 to 750 of the donors, 276 Gb of sequence data and 117 million unique TCR beta sequences from about 179 million T cells were reported. In an earlier analysis of over 550 of the donors, high-throughput TCR beta sequencing was used to judge whether each TCR beta V gene segment behaved as functional or pseudogenic. All discovery cohort repertoires had been generated on a single sequencing platform. To predict cytomegalovirus infection status, the study combined high-throughput TCR immunosequencing, statistical association of individual TCRs with disease status, and machine learning. Because of strong linkage in the cohort, roughly five DR-DQ haplotypes were treated as single units for association and clustering. In addition to the first cohort of roughly 700 subjects, a separate validation cohort of approximately 130 different subjects was used. In a later genetic analysis, genome-wide SNP genotypes for about three fifths of the 666 donors were used, and that subset was treated as a discovery cohort. Rather than drawing on any new phenotypic data, the later analysis identified candidate immune exposures from TCR beta sequences and the way those sequences occurred across donors. The study used immunosequencing to profile the T cell repertoires of approximately 630 subjects and linked those repertoires to cytomegalovirus serostatus. On average, roughly 200,000 unique TCR beta nucleotide sequences were sequenced per donor among some 420 genotyped donors of the cohort, with around 19% of those sequences being non-productive. Donor age, sex, ethnicity and CMV serostatus were compiled alongside the repertoire data. HLA typing included class I and class II loci at four-digit resolution. Typing coverage varied by locus: roughly 629-630 donors for A, B, C, DRB1 and DQB1; more than 500 for DQA1; approximately 610 for DPA1; 400 to 480 for DPB1. The study was designed to test whether signatures of past pathogen exposure could be identified by cataloging public T cell receptors. Among the roughly 390 genotyped donors, 75% to 90% belonged to the genetic ancestry cluster associated with self-reported Caucasian donors. Roughly 300 gigabases of sequencing data and approximately 80 million unique TCR sequences were included in an early release covering under 650 HLA-typed donors. In a later analysis, previously published TCR beta repertoires from several hundred donors were re-analyzed and high-resolution HLA genotyping was added so that TCR occurrence patterns could be studied.

Results and caveats for the whole study, not just this receptor: The study gave a list of 150 to 200 TCR beta chains associated with cytomegalovirus. The 87-base-pair reads could not distinguish some IMGT-functional V segments, including TRBV6-2 and TRBV6-3, so those segments were excluded. The earlier analysis of some 560 of the donors excluded 15 to 20 rarely observed V segments, including chromosome 9 orphons, because counts were too low. A further reported finding was that TCR beta sequences accurately predicted the HLA-A and HLA-B alleles for most subjects in the first cohort. A group of highly shared sequence variants was considered likely to be a technical artifact of the sequencing pipeline. In a later analysis, over 15,000 TCR beta sequences were associated with specific HLA alleles at a false discovery rate of 0.05. In an earlier analysis of 587 of the donors, most TCR beta V segments appeared in productive rearrangements about 87% or about 30% of the time, broadly matching IMGT annotations. In a later analysis, most CMV-associated TCR beta chains were found to appear HLA-restricted, with HLA associations seemingly driven largely by CMV exposure. When HLA alleles, especially DR and DQ, strongly co-occurred, TCR associations were difficult to assign to individual alleles. HLA typing was unavailable for some donors at each locus, so association tests used only the typed subset. Several of the top co-occurrence clusters appeared to be linked to parvovirus B19, influenza, CMV and Epstein-Barr virus, according to a later analysis. The authors suggested that the approach could potentially be extended to other disease states and immunological phenotypes. Presence/absence analyses assumed roughly uniform sequencing depth across donors, an assumption that may not hold. Compared with the 666-donor mean, donors in an Asian-associated ancestry cluster had fewer N-insertions in productive TCRs, according to a later genetic analysis. While some public TCRs were present in many individuals, most TCR sequences turned up only very rarely across donors. This cohort had only TCR beta chains sequenced, and the lack of alpha or paired-chain data limited which features could be detected. In a later analysis, TCR association rates were found to vary across HLA loci, with the most associated TCRs seen for DRB1 alleles and the fewest for HLA-C alleles. Cytomegalovirus status was reported to be diagnosed by the classifier with high specificity and sensitivity in both the original and validation cohorts. In a later analysis, HLA-associated TCR beta chains were found to be more clonally expanded and to have lower generation probabilities than equally common non-associated chains. A few of the identified cytomegalovirus-associated TCR beta chains were confirmed in vitro to be specific for cytomegalovirus antigens. An association between a missense DCLRE1C variant and V-gene and J-gene trimming of TCR beta chains was found in a later genetic analysis and replicated in an independent cohort. Linkage disequilibrium might explain the correlated functional status among segregating V segments, but an unknown experimental factor could not be excluded. For the cohort, immune exposure information was limited to CMV serostatus.

The cohort comprised under 700 healthy bone marrow donors. All cohort members were sampled while nominally healthy, although unrecorded immune exposures were likely present. The donor was CMV seropositive and was included in the group of 289 seropositive cohort members. Every donor gave a peripheral blood sample, and the peripheral blood mononuclear cells from that sample were used for TCR beta sequencing. Genomic DNA extraction from the blood cell samples was performed with the Qiagen DNeasy Blood Extraction Kit. Library preparation employed the immunoSEQ multiplex PCR assay. For the multiplex PCR, a mixture combining 60 forward primers for TCR Vbeta segments and 13 reverse primers for TCR Jbeta segments was used. Amplification of the CDR3 region of rearranged TCR beta genes was performed with a multiplex PCR assay on genomic DNA. The Illumina HiSeq System was used to sequence the amplified TCR beta libraries as 87-base-pair reads. Per the original workflow: In a later analysis, some 80 million unique TCR beta chains were counted across the roughly 670 repertoires, and around 10 million of these chains were shared by at least two donors. To remove PCR and sequencing errors, raw reads were error-corrected and collapsed into unique sequences using a nearest-neighbor algorithm that merged closely related sequences. CDR3 sequences were aligned to IMGT reference sequences to assign V, D and J gene segments. Each retained sequence needed at least a six-nucleotide match to both a V gene segment and a J gene segment. Rearrangements were classified as productive when the CDR3 lacked stop codons and remained in frame with V and J, and all other rearrangements were classified as non-productive. Following IMGT convention, CDR3 was defined as the stretch from the second conserved V-encoded cysteine up to the conserved J-encoded phenylalanine. The earlier analysis of fewer than 750 of the donors excluded sequences that lacked an unambiguous match to a single V gene segment. An earlier analysis of about 600 of the donors called V segments functional above 56.7% productive rearrangements and segregating when the between-donor standard deviation exceeded 5%. A statistical classification framework was built for diagnosing cytomegalovirus status from the catalog of TCR beta chain sequences. In a later analysis, V and J genes were assigned by comparing TCR nucleotide sequences against IMGT/GENE-DB human TR gene sequences. A later analysis assigned CDR3 sequences and most-parsimonious VDJ recombination scenarios with the TCRdist pipeline. A later analysis defined each TCR beta chain by its CDR3 amino acid sequence plus V-gene family, and excluded reads lacking a unique V-gene family. As a way to deal with suspected cross-contamination and a sequencing artifact, a later analysis dropped 450 to 600 nucleotide sequences that were highly shared and had low generation probability. For each public chain, a later analysis derived a clonal expansion index from normalized ranks of inferred template counts within each repertoire. In a later analysis, generation probabilities were computed with a VDJ recombination model fitted to out-of-frame rearrangements, and the resulting probabilities were checked against IGoR. In a later analysis, TCR-TCR, TCR-HLA and TCR-CMV co-occurrence was scored with hypergeometric tests, and a repertoire-size bias correction was applied to TCR pairs. In a later analysis, false discovery rates were estimated by permuting HLA or CMV assignments 20 times. In a later analysis, co-occurring TCRs were grouped using DBSCAN, and TCRdist sequence similarity was added for clustering within HLA-allele-positive subsets. For co-occurrence clustering, repertoires with fewer than 30,000 or more than 120,000 public chains were excluded, along with four to six repertoires with anomalous nucleotide sharing. This immuneACCESS table, as held by TCRdb, lists in-frame sequences with V and J called but not all clones. Of the missing ones, under half trace to an unresolved V gene in checked studies; the others have no known cause. For V, J and clone size, that table is used; D and trimming come from the DNA. The sample table on file contains tens of thousands of clones. Roughly 3.8% of the sample comes from the top ten.

This TCR was sampled from a female donor in good health and CMV-seropositive. Sequencing was done on a sample of PBMCs. The chain is made from TRBV30 and TRBJ1-5, with TRBD1 perhaps the D gene, on 6 matching bases. CDR3 protein: CAWSGQGSGENQPQHF. The DNA sequence is TGTGCCTGGAGCGGTCAGGGGTCCGGTGAGAATCAGCCCCAGCATTTT.